The TCR beta chain under discussion was sequenced for a study of CD8 T cells in ankylosing spondylitis. The authors made TCR beta libraries by quantitative 5'-RACE with molecular barcodes. In TCRdb, the 5' RACE reads were re-called with MiXCR into one record per CDR3 protein. The profile shows approximately 200,000 distinct CDR3 sequences, roughly 13% of them singletons. In germline, CDR1 is SGHVS, CDR2 FNYEAQ. The CDR3 has 18 residues. Losses at the gene ends were 5 bases for V and 0 bases for J; bases not matched to a gene: 15. This clonotype was seen a handful of times. This receptor was taken from a male donor with ankylosing spondylitis or in good health (not recorded which). The J gene is TRBJ2-7, the V gene TRBV7-6; 8 positions agree with TRBD2. Material: blood, either unsorted or a sorted T cell fraction (not recorded which). CDR3: CASSPIQFPGLGSYEQYF. The CDR3 DNA reads as TGTGCCAGCAGCCCTATACAATTTCCGGGACTAGGCTCCTACGAGCAGTACTTC.